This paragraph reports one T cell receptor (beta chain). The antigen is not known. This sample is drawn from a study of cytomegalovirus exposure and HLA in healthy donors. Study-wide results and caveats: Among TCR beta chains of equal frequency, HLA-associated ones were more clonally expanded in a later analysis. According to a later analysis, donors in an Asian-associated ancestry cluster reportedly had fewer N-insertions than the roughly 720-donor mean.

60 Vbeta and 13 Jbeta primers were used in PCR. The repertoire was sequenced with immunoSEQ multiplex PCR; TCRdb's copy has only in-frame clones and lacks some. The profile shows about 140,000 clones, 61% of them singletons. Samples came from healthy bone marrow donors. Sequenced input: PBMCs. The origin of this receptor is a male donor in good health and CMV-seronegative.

CDR3 protein: CASSFLQGGYEQYF. Here the CDR3 DNA reads TGTGCCAGCAGTTTCCTTCAGGGAGGCTACGAGCAGTACTTC. The genes are TRBV27 and TRBJ2-7; D perhaps matches TRBD2 (6 bases). The length of the CDR3 is 14 residues. The germline V and J ends were trimmed by 3 bases and 3 bases, with 12 bases remaining between them. CDR1 and CDR2 (germline): MNHEY, SMNVEV (reference sequence).